This TCR beta chain comes out of a study of cytomegalovirus exposure and HLA in healthy donors. Study information: The approximately 720 first-cohort repertoires and the 100 to 150 validation repertoires shared the same platform, a later analysis reported.

Study-level results: Rarity held for most TCR sequences, but there were some public TCRs that occurred in many donors. In vitro testing confirmed a few CMV-associated chains as specific for CMV antigens. Among TCR beta chains, those listed as cytomegalovirus-associated numbered approximately 150.

Produced via immunoSEQ multiplex PCR; TCRdb's table is partial and in-frame only. Among about 180,000 clones listed, less than 85% were seen once. This CDR3 is 14 amino acids long. Germline CDR1 SGHTA, CDR2 FQGTGA. The V and J ends lost 5 bases and 4 bases respectively, with 14 bases between them. Regarding this clone: Antigen unknown.

This receptor was identified in a man aged 18 to 29 in good health and CMV-seropositive. The chain recombines TRBV7-3 with TRBJ1-2; no reliable D call. Sample: PBMCs. The CDR3 DNA reads as TGTGCCAGCAGCGACGGACTCCCCGGCTATGGCTACACCTTC. Its protein product is CASSDGLPGYGYTF.